The 17 T cell receptor beta chains given below trace back to one sample, sequenced in a study of T cells in Graves' hyperthyroidism and ophthalmopathy. From RNA transcripts, TCR beta CDR3 regions were amplified. The TCR CDR3 first-round RT-PCR relied on the HTBI primer set. TCRdb ran MiXCR on the multiplex PCR reads and lists one entry per CDR3 protein. The top ten hold more than 3% of the sample, which has about 600,000 distinct CDR3 sequences, roughly 15% seen once. The sequencing input was blood. Every receptor here comes from a woman aged 40 to 49 with Graves' ophthalmopathy.

At least ten counts were recorded for this clonotype. The V call is TRBV12-3 or TRBV12-4, the J call TRBJ2-3, with 7 bases matching TRBD1. The CDR3 extends over 16 amino acids. The V segment lost 1 base and the J segment 0 bases; nucleotides outside the gene matches: 4. For the CDR3, the DNA is TGTGCCAGCAGTTTAGGGACAGGCACTAGCACAGATACGCAGTATTTT. It yields the protein CASSLGTGTSTDTQYF.

Only a few counts were recorded for this clonotype. J is TRBJ2-7 and V is TRBV10-2; D gene uncertain. The CDR3 extends over 15 amino acids. Trimming pared 0 bases from V and 0 bases from J, leaving 9 bases between. Germline CDR1 and CDR2: WSHSY and SAAADI. This CDR3 is CASSESGRSSYEQYF. The CDR3 DNA reads TGCGCCAGCAGTGAGTCGGGCAGGAGCTCCTACGAGCAGTACTTC.

The rearrangement joins TRBV7-3 to TRBJ1-2; D remains ambiguous. CDR1 SGHTA and CDR2 FQGTGA come from the germline V gene. This CDR3 is 13 amino acids long. V was trimmed by 5 bases and J by 6 bases, leaving 13 bases between them. The CDR3: CASSPPEADGYTF. CDR3 bases: TGTGCCAGCAGCCCACCTGAGGCTGATGGCTACACCTTC.

The V call is TRBV20-1, the J call TRBJ2-3; the match to TRBD2 covers 14 bases. This CDR3 has 17 residues. After removal of 5 bases from V and 3 bases from J, the junction contained 10 bases not matched to a gene. The germline V gene encodes CDR1 DFQATT and CDR2 SNEGSKA (reference sequence). The CDR3 region is CSAGMDWTSGGTDTQYF. CDR3 bases: TGCAGTGCTGGAATGGATTGGACTAGCGGGGGGACAGATACGCAGTATTTT.

The genes are TRBV9 and TRBJ2-1, with 8 bases lining up with TRBD1. Germline V gives CDR1 SGDLS, CDR2 YYNGEE. V gave up 3 bases and J gave up 6 bases; unmatched junction bases: 11. This CDR3 region has 16 residues. The chain's CDR3 is CASSALGQGASNEQFF. CDR3 in DNA: TGTGCCAGCAGCGCGCTAGGACAGGGAGCGTCCAATGAGCAGTTCTTC.

This clonotype was seen a handful of times. The V gene is TRBV4-2, the J gene TRBJ2-2, with TRBD1 matching over 8 bases. Germline V gives CDR1 LGHNA, CDR2 YNFKEQ. This CDR3 comprises 16 residues. With V trimmed by 7 bases and J by 2 bases, 9 bases remained unmatched. CDR3 in DNA: TGTGCCAGCACTCCAGGGACAGGCGCTAACACCGGGGAGCTGTTTTTT. The encoded protein is CASTPGTGANTGELFF.

Ten or more counts support this clonotype. The chain links TRBV20-1 to TRBJ2-7; possibly TRBD2 for D (5 bases). The CDR3 extends over 11 amino acids. Germline V lookup: CDR1 DFQATT, CDR2 SNEGSKA (reference sequence). V lost 6 bases, J lost 5 bases, and 11 bases lay in between. The CDR3 bases are TGCAGTGCCGGAAGAGGGCACGAGCAGTACTTC. The encoded protein is CSAGRGHEQYF.

This clonotype was seen a handful of times. This chain uses TRBV30 with TRBJ1-1, with D maybe TRBD1 (5 bases). V was trimmed by 4 bases and J by 1 base, leaving 13 bases between them. This CDR3 is 14 amino acids long. Germline V lookup: CDR1 GTSNPN, CDR2 SVGIG (reference sequence). CDR3 amino acids: CAWTSLGPNTEAFF. As DNA, the CDR3 is TGTGCCTGGACTTCCCTGGGACCGAACACTGAAGCTTTCTTT. Full variable domain (rest looked up from reference TRBV30 and TRBJ1-1): SQTIHQWPATLVQPVGSPLSLECTVEGTSNPNLYWYRQAAGRGLQLLFYSVGIGQISSEVPQNLSASRPQDRQFILSSKKLLLSDSGFYLCAWTSLGPNTEAFFGQGTRLTVV.

This clonotype was detected a few times. CDR3 protein: CASSYRQGSSGNTIYF. The CDR3, as DNA: TGTGCCAGCAGTTATCGACAGGGGAGCTCTGGAAACACCATATATTTT. V is TRBV6-5 and J is TRBJ1-3, with 8 bases identical to TRBD1. Unmatched junction bases numbered 4, after V lost 3 bases and J lost 0 bases. The CDR3 is 16 residues long. The germline CDR1 and CDR2 sequences are MNHEY and SVGAGI.

The V gene is TRBV27, the J gene TRBJ1-2; D is undetermined. CDR3 length: 17 residues. The germline V gene has CDR1 MNHEY and CDR2 SMNVEV (reference sequence). V lost 2 bases and J 5 bases, leaving 21 bases between the germline ends. In nucleotides, the CDR3 is TGTGCCAGCAGTTTAAATGGCGAGGATACCGATATTTATGGCTACACCTTC. Encoded protein: CASSLNGEDTDIYGYTF.

This clonotype came up many times. The rearrangement uses TRBV6-1 and TRBJ1-6; TRBD1 matches 8 bases. Looked up from germline, CDR1 is MNHNS and CDR2 is SASEGT. CDR3 length equals 16 residues. Trimming at V came to 2 bases and at J to 9 bases, leaving 9 bases not matched to a gene. CDR3 in amino acids: CASSEPPGTGGSPLHF. In DNA, the CDR3 is TGTGCCAGCAGTGAACCCCCTGGGACAGGCGGTTCACCCCTCCACTTT.

This clonotype was found many times. This chain links TRBV27 with TRBJ2-5; the D is unclear. This CDR3 comprises 13 residues. V was trimmed by 2 bases and J by 5 bases, leaving 9 bases between them. Germline-derived CDR1 and CDR2 are MNHEY and SMNVEV (reference sequence). The CDR3 DNA follows: TGTGCCAGCAGTTTAAAGTACCCGGAGACCCAGTACTTC. The encoded protein is CASSLKYPETQYF.

There are many counts of this clonotype. The chain joins TRBV18 to TRBJ2-3; 11 bases line up with TRBD2. This CDR3 contains 16 residues. The ends lost 4 bases at V and 4 bases at J; junction bases unmatched: 7. Germline CDR1 is KGHSH and CDR2 is LQKENI. In DNA, the CDR3 is TGTGCCAGCTCACGCCTCCTAGCGGGAGGAGCAGATACGCAGTATTTT. Translation gives CASSRLLAGGADTQYF.

At least ten counts were recorded for this clonotype. The rearrangement joins TRBV20-1 to TRBJ2-1; D may be TRBD2 (5 bases). CDR3 size: 15 residues. Trimming left V 0 bases short and J 2 bases short, with 11 bases between. Germline V gene sequence: CDR1 DFQATT, CDR2 SNEGSKA (reference sequence). CDR3 amino acids: CSARDLTRPYNEQFF. The CDR3 region has the DNA TGCAGTGCTAGAGATCTAACTAGACCCTACAATGAGCAGTTCTTC.

This clonotype has ten or more counts. V usage is TRBV3-1 and J usage is TRBJ2-1, with TRBD2 identical over 9 bases. With V trimmed by 2 bases and J by 8 bases, 10 bases remained unmatched. Germline V lookup: CDR1 LGHDT, CDR2 YNNKEL (reference sequence). CDR3 length: 16 amino acids. CDR3 residues: CASSQPGRGGAHEQFF. The CDR3 DNA reads TGTGCCAGCAGCCAACCGGGGCGCGGGGGGGCCCATGAGCAGTTCTTC.

This rearrangement joins TRBV9 to TRBJ1-6; possible D gene TRBD1, 5 bases. Germline V lookup: CDR1 SGDLS, CDR2 YYNGEE. CDR3 length: 17 residues. The V end lost 3 bases, the J end lost 7 bases, and 20 bases lay between the germline ends. The CDR3 reads CASSAHPQAGQNSPLHF. The CDR3, as DNA: TGTGCCAGCAGCGCCCACCCACAAGCGGGGCAAAATTCACCCCTCCACTTT. The full variable domain, rest sourced from reference TRBV9 and TRBJ1-6, is DSGVTQTPKHLITATGQRVTLRCSPRSGDLSVYWYQQSLDQGLQFLIQYYNGEERAKGNILERFSAQQFPDLHSELNLSSLELGDSALYFCASSAHPQAGQNSPLHFGNGTRLTVT.

This clonotype was seen more than once but under ten times. This chain connects TRBV2 to TRBJ2-7; 8 bases agree with TRBD1. CDR3 length: 14 residues. Germline V CDR1 and CDR2: SNHLY, FYNNEI. Unmatched junction bases numbered 9, after V lost 6 bases and J lost 5 bases. The CDR3 protein is CASRKQGDAHEQYF. CDR3 sequence (DNA): TGTGCCAGCAGAAAACAGGGGGATGCGCACGAGCAGTACTTC.